This section outlines one TCR beta chain sequence together with its context. As yet, its antigen is unknown. Every TCR cDNA molecule carried a tag that served as a unique molecular identifier. Using its own MiXCR run on the 5' RACE reads, TCRdb lists one record per CDR3 protein. The table shows some 120,000 distinct CDR3 sequences, with 10% to 15% occurring only once. The record originates from a study of spatial heterogeneity in lung cancer. Study in general: Follow-up PBMC samples were sequenced when available, at a median of about 25 months after resection. Beta-chain sequences were consistently detected more often than alpha-chain sequences.

Study outcomes and limitations: Resection blood, more than follow-up blood, showed ubiquitous expanded tumor TCRs.

The sample's time point: blood at routine non-recurrence follow-up after resection. Tumor, nontumor lung or frozen PBMC supplied whole RNA, sequenced without sorting. CDR1 is SEHNR and CDR2 is FQNEAQ in the germline V gene (reference sequence). The CDR3 has 14 residues. With 0 bases removed from V and 8 bases from J, the gap between germline ends came to 10 bases. This sequence originates from a male donor with early-stage non-small cell lung cancer. The rearrangement uses TRBV7-9 and TRBJ1-4; D gene ambiguous. This sample comprised PBMCs, obtained at follow-up. CDR3 in DNA: TGTGCCAGCAGCTTAGCGCAGTCGAGCGAAAAACTGTTTTTT. It encodes CASSLAQSSEKLFF.